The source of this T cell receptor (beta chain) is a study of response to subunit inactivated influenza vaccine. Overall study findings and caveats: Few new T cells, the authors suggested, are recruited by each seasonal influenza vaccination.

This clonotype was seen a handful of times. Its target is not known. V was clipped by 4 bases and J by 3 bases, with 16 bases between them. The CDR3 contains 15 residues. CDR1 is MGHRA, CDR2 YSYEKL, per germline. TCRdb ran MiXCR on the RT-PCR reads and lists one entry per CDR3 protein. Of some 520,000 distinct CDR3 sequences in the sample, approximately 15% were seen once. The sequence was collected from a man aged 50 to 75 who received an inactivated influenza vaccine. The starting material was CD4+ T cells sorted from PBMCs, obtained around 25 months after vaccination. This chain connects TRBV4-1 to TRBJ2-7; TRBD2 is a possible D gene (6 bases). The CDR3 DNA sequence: TGCGCCAGCAGCCGATACCCGGAGGGCCGCTACGAGCAGTACTTC. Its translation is CASSRYPEGRYEQYF.